This TCR beta chain was recovered during a study of CD8 T cells in Susac syndrome. Study at large: Eight or nine of the sequenced Susac syndrome patients were in remission, and more than 5 had active disease. At blood draw, Susac syndrome patients were therapy-naive, on corticosteroids, or on intravenous immunoglobulin alone. Study-level findings and limits: The CD4+ T cell repertoires that were profiled in Susac syndrome showed no clonal expansion.

An amount of RNA that ranged from about 0.45 to 1 ug was reverse transcribed with random hexamers. From the immunoSEQ multiplex PCR reads, TCRdb called clonotypes with MiXCR, one entry per CDR3 protein. The sample has under 200,000 distinct CDR3 sequences, roughly 94% seen once. Negative magnetic isolation gave CD8+ and CD4+ cells; FACS enriched CD8+ TEMRA. As to this clonotype: The target antigen is unknown.

The V segment lost 3 bases and the J segment 3 bases; nucleotides outside the gene matches: 9. The CDR3 consists of 16 residues. Germline lookup yields CDR1 SGDLS and CDR2 YYNGEE. Sequencing used CD4+ T cells from PBMCs. The origin of this receptor is a human donor with Susac syndrome. The rearrangement joins TRBV9 to TRBJ2-3; 8 bases map to TRBD2. CDR3 coding DNA: TGTGCCAGCAGCGGCTACGGCGGGGGGAAGACAGATACGCAGTATTTT. Residues: CASSGYGGGKTDTQYF.